The 32 T cell receptor beta chains presented below share a single source sample, sequenced in a study of blood T cell repertoires in COVID-19 (TCRdb year 2020). The library was built by means of the immunoSEQ multiplex PCR assay. TCRdb carries this immuneACCESS record with in-frame sequences only. Its versions omit some clonotypes, under half of them owing to an unresolved V gene in the studies checked, with the rest unexplained. The sample includes approximately 85,000 clones, with approximately 89% observed a single time. Together, the top ten hold 2% to 3% of the sample. The source material was peripheral blood. Source of these receptors: a man over 45 with acute or convalescent COVID-19.

This rearrangement joins TRBV27 to TRBJ2-1, with D possibly matching TRBD2 (6 bases). The CDR3 length is 15 residues. From germline, CDR1 is MNHEY and CDR2 SMNVEV (reference sequence). Trimming shortened V by 3 bases and J by 0 bases, and 9 bases separated the two germline ends. The CDR3 DNA follows: TGTGCCAGCAGTTTTCGGGGGTACTCCTACAATGAGCAGTTCTTC. Its translation: CASSFRGYSYNEQFF.

V usage is TRBV7-8 and J usage is TRBJ1-3; 8 positions match TRBD1. Germline V lookup: CDR1 SGHVS, CDR2 FQNEAQ. V trimming: 1 base; J trimming: 8 bases; junction bases outside the gene matches: 7. The CDR3 has 15 residues. The CDR3: CASSLVPGGRHTIYF. CDR3 DNA sequence: TGTGCCAGCAGCTTAGTTCCAGGGGGCAGACACACCATATATTTT.

This clone was seen only a few times. The chain uses TRBV6-1 and TRBJ1-2, with TRBD1 matching over 8 bases. Unmatched junction bases numbered 6, after V lost 1 base and J lost 5 bases. CDR1 and CDR2 from the germline V gene are MNHNS and SASEGT. The length of the CDR3 is 15 residues. CDR3 loop: CASSEVRDRRYGYTF. CDR3 bases: TGTGCCAGCAGTGAAGTCCGGGACAGGCGGTATGGCTACACCTTC.

The gene calls are TRBV28 and TRBJ2-5; possibly TRBD1 for D (6 bases). The germline gives CDR1 MDHEN, CDR2 SYDVKM. Trimming cost V 3 bases and J 1 base, with 12 bases left between them. The CDR3 totals 15 residues. The CDR3 sequence: CASSLGAIGQETQYF. The CDR3 nucleotides read TGTGCCAGCAGTTTGGGGGCGATAGGCCAAGAGACCCAGTACTTC.

V gene TRBV7-9 combines with J gene TRBJ2-2, with D unclear. The CDR3 length is 14 residues. Germline lookup yields CDR1 SEHNR and CDR2 FQNEAQ (reference sequence). V was pared by 5 bases and J by 6 bases, with 13 bases between. This CDR3 is CASSPIGFPGELFF. CDR3 nucleotides: TGTGCCAGCAGCCCGATCGGTTTTCCCGGGGAGCTGTTTTTT.

V gene TRBV21-1 combines with J gene TRBJ2-7; no check of the table's D call, TRBD2, against the DNA was made. TRBV21-1 is a listed pseudogene. The CDR3 has 16 amino acids. This chain's CDR3 is CASSKGREESSYEQYV. The CDR3 DNA reads as TGTGCCAGCAGCAAGGGGCGGGAAGAGAGCTCCTACGAGCAGTACGTC.

The genes are TRBV4-3 and TRBJ2-2; D unresolved. There are 16 residues in the CDR3. V was trimmed by 0 bases and J by 1 base, leaving 9 bases between them. Per the germline V gene, CDR1 is LGHNA and CDR2 is YSLEER. The chain's CDR3 is CASSQDHMWNTGELFF. In nucleotides, the CDR3 is TGCGCCAGCAGCCAAGACCACATGTGGAACACCGGGGAGCTGTTTTTT.

The CDR3: CASSVGQNYGYTF. The CDR3 bases are TGTGCCAGCAGCGTGGGCCAAAACTATGGCTACACCTTC. The chain couples TRBV9 to TRBJ1-2; D is unclear. V lost 2 bases, J lost 2 bases, and 7 bases lay in between. The germline gives CDR1 SGDLS, CDR2 YYNGEE. This CDR3 spans 13 amino acids.

CDR3 DNA: TGTGCCAGCAGCCCTCGACAGGCTATCTATGGCTACACCTTC. Translation: CASSPRQAIYGYTF. The chain combines TRBV7-2 with TRBJ1-2; TRBD1 is a possible D gene (6 bases). This CDR3 contains 14 residues. In germline, CDR1 is SGHTA, CDR2 FQGNSA. V lost 5 bases and J 4 bases, leaving 14 bases between the germline ends.

The V call is TRBV4-1, the J call TRBJ2-3, with TRBD1 identical over 7 bases. Germline V lookup: CDR1 MGHRA, CDR2 YSYEKL. The CDR3 length is 18 residues. V lost 1 base to trimming and J lost 1 base; unmatched junction nucleotides: 11. CDR3 DNA: TGCGCCAGCAGCCAAGTAGGCCAGGGGGTTAGCGGCACAGATACGCAGTATTTT. Translating it yields CASSQVGQGVSGTDTQYF.

This clone was observed once. The chain combines TRBV5-1 with TRBJ1-1; 7 nucleotides line up with TRBD1. The CDR3 length is 14 residues. Germline V CDR1 and CDR2: SGHRS, YFSETQ. V shed 3 bases, J shed 2 bases, and the junction held 4 bases outside the gene matches. CDR3 DNA sequence: TGCGCCAGCAGCTCTCGACAGGGAAACACTGAAGCTTTCTTT. Its protein product is CASSSRQGNTEAFF.

Note on this clone: An end of the junction differs from the germline gene, which may be a read error. This rearrangement joins TRBV12-3 or TRBV12-4 to TRBJ2-2; the D is unclear. CDR3 length: 13 amino acids. In nucleotides, the CDR3 is TGTGCCAGCAGCTTAGGGTGGCCCGGGGAGCTGTTTTTT. This gives the protein CASSLGWPGELFF.

This rearrangement joins TRBV6-2 or TRBV6-3 to TRBJ1-6, with 12 positions matching TRBD1. The CDR3 loop spans 15 amino acids. Unmatched junction bases numbered 5, after V lost 5 bases and J lost 9 bases. Germline CDR1 MNHEY, CDR2 SVGEGT. CDR3 region: CASSRTGQGASPLHF. CDR3 bases: TGTGCCAGCAGTCGGACGGGACAGGGGGCTTCACCCCTCCACTTT.

The chain carries TRBV12-3 or TRBV12-4 and TRBJ2-5; possibly TRBD1 for D (6 bases). This CDR3 has 13 residues. V was pared by 4 bases and J by 4 bases, with 10 bases between. CDR3 DNA: TGTGCCAGCAGTTCGACAGGTGGAGAGACCCAGTACTTC. As protein: CASSSTGGETQYF.

The rearrangement uses TRBV28 and TRBJ1-6; tentative D call: TRBD1 (6 bases). The CDR3 loop spans 14 amino acids. Germline CDR1 and CDR2: MDHEN and SYDVKM. V was shortened by 8 bases and J by 8 bases, with 16 bases between the two germline ends. CDR3 sequence (DNA): TGTGCCAGCCGGGGGGGGGCGGGTCATTCACCCCTCCACTTT. Its protein product is CASRGGAGHSPLHF.

Here the CDR3 reads CASSQDRDDTDTQYF. CDR3 bases: TGTGCCAGCAGCCAAGACAGGGATGACACAGATACGCAGTATTTT. The chain links TRBV4-2 to TRBJ2-3, with TRBD1 as a possible D gene (5 bases). Germline V gives CDR1 LGHNA, CDR2 YNFKEQ. The CDR3 is made up of 15 amino acids. Between the trimmed V and J ends, which lost 0 bases and 2 bases, there was a span of 9 bases.

The chain employs TRBV7-8 and TRBJ2-1; D perhaps matches TRBD2 (6 bases). Germline V gives CDR1 SGHVS, CDR2 FQNEAQ. The CDR3 is made up of 16 amino acids. V was trimmed by 3 bases and J by 7 bases, leaving 19 bases between them. The CDR3 nucleotides are TGTGCCAGCAGCTTCCTCCTAGCGAGCCTCGGGAATGAGCAGTTCTTC. It translates to CASSFLLASLGNEQFF.

This clone was counted many times. J is TRBJ1-2 and V is TRBV4-3; tentatively, D is TRBD1 (6 bases). This CDR3 contains 16 residues. CDR1 is LGHNA and CDR2 is YSLEER in the germline V gene. Trimming stripped 0 bases from V and 4 bases from J, with 15 bases between. CDR3 amino acids: CASSQDLAGEVYGYTF. The CDR3 DNA reads TGCGCCAGCAGCCAAGATCTCGCAGGGGAAGTCTATGGCTACACCTTC.

The rearrangement joins TRBV6-5 to TRBJ2-1, with TRBD2 matching over 10 bases. Trimming took 6 bases from V and 4 from J; bases not matched to a gene: 6. CDR1 MNHEY and CDR2 SVGAGI come from the germline V gene. There are 15 residues in the CDR3. The CDR3 DNA follows: TGTGCCAGCAGACCTAGCGGGGGAGGGTACAATGAGCAGTTCTTC. It specifies CASRPSGGGYNEQFF.

This chain joins TRBV7-8 and TRBJ2-1, with 8 bases fitting TRBD2. Germline V lookup: CDR1 SGHVS, CDR2 FQNEAQ. The CDR3 runs to 16 residues. The trim removed 5 bases at V and 10 bases at J, leaving 16 bases unmatched. The CDR3 loop is CASSPREGRQGGEQFF. The DNA of the CDR3 is TGTGCCAGCAGCCCCCGGGAGGGACGGCAAGGGGGGGAGCAGTTCTTC.

J is TRBJ1-2 and V is TRBV7-3, with D possibly being TRBD1 (5 bases). The V end was cut by 0 bases, the J end by 3 bases, with 8 bases between. The CDR3 runs to 14 residues. The germline V gene has CDR1 SGHTA and CDR2 FQGTGA. CDR3 amino acids: CASSLTGGDYGYTF. The DNA of the CDR3 is TGTGCCAGCAGCTTAACGGGGGGAGACTATGGCTACACCTTC. The entire variable domain, with the rest obtained from reference TRBV7-3 and TRBJ1-2, is as follows: GAGVSQTPSNKVTEKGKYVELRCDPISGHTALYWYRQSLGQGPEFLIYFQGTGAADDSGLPNDRFFAVRPEGSVSTLKIQRTERGDSAVYLCASSLTGGDYGYTFGSGTRLTVV.

The chain carries TRBV7-3 and TRBJ2-2; a weak D match, TRBD2 (5 bases). The CDR3 sequence is 13 residues long. CDR1 and CDR2 (germline): SGHTA, FQGTGA. V lost 3 bases to trimming and J lost 4 bases, with 6 bases between them. The CDR3 nucleotides are TGTGCCAGCAGCTTGAGCGGCACCGGGGAGCTGTTTTTT. It codes for CASSLSGTGELFF.

This rearrangement joins TRBV27 to TRBJ2-7; 7 bases are a match to TRBD1. The CDR3 sequence is 16 residues long. The V and J ends lost 5 bases and 3 bases, in that order; junction bases with no gene match: 13. CDR1 is MNHEY and CDR2 is SMNVEV in the germline V gene (reference sequence). This chain's CDR3 is CASSPNGQVTNYEQYF. The CDR3, as DNA: TGTGCCAGCAGTCCGAACGGACAGGTTACTAACTACGAGCAGTACTTC.

The V gene is TRBV3-1 (or the pseudogene TRBV3-2), the J gene TRBJ2-7; D is unclear. The CDR3 contains 14 residues. Germline lookup yields CDR1 LGHDT and CDR2 YNNKEL (reference sequence). Trimming took off 4 bases at V and 6 bases at J, with 16 bases between the two ends. The CDR3 bases are TGTGCCAGCAGCCCCAACCTACCGAGCGCCGAGCAGTACTTC. This encodes CASSPNLPSAEQYF.

The chain couples TRBV9 to TRBJ1-6; D perhaps matches TRBD1 (5 bases). This CDR3 comprises 13 residues. The V and J ends lost 4 bases and 9 bases respectively, with 11 bases between them. Germline V CDR1 and CDR2: SGDLS, YYNGEE. The CDR3 DNA is TGTGCCAGCAGCCAACGGGGGAGTTCACCCCTCCACTTT. Translation: CASSQRGSSPLHF.

The chain has TRBV19 and TRBJ2-2, with D tentatively TRBD2 (5 bases). V lost 1 base and J 7 bases, leaving 7 bases between the germline ends. The CDR3 has 13 residues. CDR1 is LNHDA, CDR2 SQIVND, per germline (reference sequence). The CDR3 spells CASSIVAGGELFF. CDR3 sequence (DNA): TGTGCCAGTAGTATAGTGGCGGGCGGGGAGCTGTTTTTT.

This chain connects TRBV6-1 to TRBJ1-2, with TRBD1 as a possible D gene (6 bases). CDR3 length: 14 residues. V gave up 2 bases and J gave up 5 bases, with 12 bases separating them. The V gene's germline CDR1 is MNHNS and CDR2 SASEGT. CDR3 in amino acids: CASSERPQGYGYTF. The DNA of the CDR3 is TGTGCCAGCAGTGAAAGACCGCAGGGGTATGGCTACACCTTC.

The table lists this clone with a count of one. The chain combines TRBV19 with TRBJ1-5, with D possibly being TRBD1 (6 bases). Per the germline V gene, CDR1 is LNHDA and CDR2 is SQIVND (reference sequence). The CDR3 runs to 15 residues. V was shortened by 5 bases and J by 2 bases, with 13 bases between the two germline ends. Here the CDR3 DNA reads TGTGCCAGTAGTCAACAGGGTCAGGGCAATCAGCCCCAGCATTTT. Translated: CASSQQGQGNQPQHF. The variable domain in full, completed from reference TRBV19 and TRBJ1-5, reads DGGITQSPKYLFRKEGQNVTLSCEQNLNHDAMYWYRQDPGQGLRLIYYSQIVNDFQKGDIAEGYSVSREKKESFPLTVTSAQKNPTAFYLCASSQQGQGNQPQHFGDGTRLSIL.

The rearrangement uses TRBV2 and TRBJ2-3, with TRBD1 identical over 8 bases. The CDR3 is made up of 16 amino acids. Trimming took 5 bases from V and 0 from J; bases not matched to a gene: 7. Per the germline V gene, CDR1 is SNHLY and CDR2 is FYNNEI. CDR3 region: CASSLQGAGSTDTQYF. The CDR3 DNA follows: TGTGCCAGCAGTCTCCAGGGGGCAGGAAGCACAGATACGCAGTATTTT.

The chain couples TRBV24-1 to TRBJ1-1; possible D gene TRBD1, 6 bases. CDR3 length: 15 residues. Germline-derived CDR1 and CDR2 are KGHDR and SFDVKD. Trimming took off 5 bases at V and 3 bases at J, with 15 bases between the two ends. CDR3 sequence reads: CATSVGGGADTEAFF. The CDR3 DNA reads TGTGCCACCAGTGTAGGGGGAGGGGCGGACACTGAAGCTTTCTTT.

The chain employs TRBV7-2 and TRBJ1-2; the match to TRBD1 covers 8 bases. The ends lost 3 bases at V and 2 bases at J; junction bases unmatched: 5. CDR3 length: 15 amino acids. The germline gives CDR1 SGHTA, CDR2 FQGNSA. The CDR3 coding sequence is TGTGCCAGCAGCTTGGGGGACAGGCCCAACTATGGCTACACCTTC. Protein: CASSLGDRPNYGYTF.

V is TRBV6-5 and J is TRBJ2-2, with 12 bases aligning to TRBD2. This CDR3 contains 14 residues. J was trimmed by 3 bases and V by 10 bases; bases with no gene match: 3. Germline CDR1 MNHEY, CDR2 SVGAGI. In DNA form, the CDR3 reads TGTGCCACAAGACTAGCGGGAGACACCGGGGAGCTGTTTTTT. Its translation is CATRLAGDTGELFF.